The rows below give T cell receptor beta chains drawn from one sample of a study of blood T cell repertoires in COVID-19. Profiled with immunoSEQ multiplex PCR; TCRdb holds only in-frame clones, not every one. The repertoire consists of about 240,000 clones, with around nine tenths occurring once and the leading ten covering around 7.3%. Sequenced sample: peripheral blood. Every receptor here comes from a woman aged 70-85 years with active or convalescent COVID-19. CDR3s include the opening cysteine and the closing phenylalanine or tryptophan. The D gene is left open where the match is weak. The size of a clone is reported for some rows only, either as once, few or many, or as a class for expanded clones.

d_gene: NA
v_gene: TRBV28
abundance: NA
j_gene: TRBJ1-1
len: 14
CDR3aa: CASGNRQPNTEAFF
CDR3nt: TGTGCCAGCGGGAACAGGCAACCGAACACTGAAGCTTTCTTT

d_gene: NA
v_gene: TRBV24-1
abundance: NA
j_gene: TRBJ2-1
len: 15
CDR3aa: CATSDLTGRGDEQFF
CDR3nt: TGTGCCACCAGTGATCTCACAGGGAGAGGTGATGAGCAGTTCTTC

d_gene: NA
v_gene: TRBV19
abundance: NA
j_gene: TRBJ1-2
len: 14
CDR3aa: CASSIGQGRDGYTF
CDR3nt: TGTGCCAGTAGTATAGGGCAGGGAAGGGATGGCTACACCTTC

d_gene: NA
v_gene: TRBV3-1/TRBV3-2
abundance: once
j_gene: TRBJ1-2
len: 11
CDR3aa: CASGGLGGYTF
CDR3nt: TGTGCCAGCGGGGGCTTGGGGGGCTACACCTTC

d_gene: NA
v_gene: TRBV7-9
abundance: once
j_gene: TRBJ1-3
len: 14
CDR3aa: CASSLAGSGNTIYF
CDR3nt: TGTGCCAGCAGCTTAGCCGGTAGTGGAAACACCATATATTTT

d_gene: TRBD1
v_gene: TRBV4-1
abundance: NA
j_gene: TRBJ1-5
len: 16
CDR3aa: CASSQDRDRENQPQHF
CDR3nt: TGCGCCAGCAGCCAAGACCGGGACAGGGAGAATCAGCCCCAGCATTTT

d_gene: NA
v_gene: TRBV20-1
abundance: NA
j_gene: TRBJ2-7
len: 14
CDR3aa: CSASVRTNSYEQYF
CDR3nt: TGCAGTGCTAGTGTACGGACAAACTCCTACGAGCAGTACTTC

d_gene: NA
v_gene: TRBV20-1
abundance: few
j_gene: TRBJ1-6
len: 14
CDR3aa: CSASASSVNSPLHF
CDR3nt: TGCAGTGCTAGTGCGTCGTCGGTTAATTCACCCCTCCACTTT

d_gene: NA
v_gene: TRBV3-1/TRBV3-2
abundance: few
j_gene: TRBJ1-1
len: 14
CDR3aa: CASSQDSGMTEAFF
CDR3nt: TGTGCCAGCAGCCAAGATTCGGGTATGACTGAAGCTTTCTTT

d_gene: NA
v_gene: TRBV5-4
abundance: NA
j_gene: TRBJ1-3
len: 13
CDR3aa: CASSPSSGNTIYF
CDR3nt: TGTGCCAGCAGCCCCAGCTCTGGAAACACCATATATTTT

d_gene: TRBD1
v_gene: TRBV2
abundance: once
j_gene: TRBJ2-7
len: 14
CDR3aa: CASGTAPQVNEQYF
CDR3nt: TGTGCCAGCGGGACAGCGCCACAAGTAAACGAGCAGTACTTC

d_gene: NA
v_gene: TRBV7-9
abundance: NA
j_gene: TRBJ1-5
len: 14
CDR3aa: CASSLAGQGQPQHF
CDR3nt: TGTGCCAGCAGCTTAGCGGGGCAGGGTCAGCCCCAGCATTTT

d_gene: TRBD1
v_gene: TRBV7-9
abundance: NA
j_gene: TRBJ1-5
len: 14
CDR3aa: CATRGAGDSQPQHF
CDR3nt: TGTGCCACCAGGGGGGCGGGGGATAGCCAGCCCCAGCATTTT

d_gene: TRBD2
v_gene: TRBV19
abundance: NA
j_gene: TRBJ2-5
len: 14
CDR3aa: CASSIRGGEETQYF
CDR3nt: TGTGCCAGTAGTATCCGGGGGGGCGAAGAGACCCAGTACTTC

d_gene: TRBD1
v_gene: TRBV18
abundance: NA
j_gene: TRBJ1-1
len: 16
CDR3aa: CASSFRTGEMNTEAFF
CDR3nt: TGTGCCAGCTCATTCCGGACAGGGGAAATGAACACTGAAGCTTTCTTT

d_gene: NA
v_gene: TRBV6-5
abundance: NA
j_gene: TRBJ1-2
len: 13
CDR3aa: CASREAPKDGYTF
CDR3nt: TGTGCCAGCAGAGAGGCACCAAAGGATGGCTACACCTTC

d_gene: NA
v_gene: TRBV5-1
abundance: NA
j_gene: TRBJ1-1
len: 15
CDR3aa: CASSLAGRENTEAFF
CDR3nt: TGCGCCAGCAGCTTGGCCGGCAGGGAGAACACTGAAGCTTTCTTT

d_gene: NA
v_gene: TRBV2
abundance: NA
j_gene: TRBJ2-3
len: 14
CDR3aa: CASSVQGSTDTQYF
CDR3nt: TGTGCCAGCAGCGTACAGGGAAGCACAGATACGCAGTATTTT

d_gene: NA
v_gene: TRBV18
abundance: NA
j_gene: TRBJ2-1
len: 15
CDR3aa: CASSPPGGANNEQFF
CDR3nt: TGTGCCAGCTCACCACCGGGGGGGGCCAACAATGAGCAGTTCTTC

d_gene: TRBD1
v_gene: TRBV2
abundance: NA
j_gene: TRBJ2-3
len: 13
CDR3aa: CASRSTGEDTQYF
CDR3nt: TGTGCCAGCAGAAGTACAGGGGAAGATACGCAGTATTTT

d_gene: TRBD1
v_gene: TRBV3-1/TRBV3-2
abundance: NA
j_gene: TRBJ2-1
len: 15
CDR3aa: CASSQSGQGYNEQFF
CDR3nt: TGTGCCAGCAGCCAGTCCGGACAGGGATACAATGAGCAGTTCTTC

d_gene: NA
v_gene: TRBV6-2/TRBV6-3
abundance: NA
j_gene: TRBJ2-5
len: 15
CDR3aa: CASTPLGGGAGAQYF
CDR3nt: TGTGCCAGCACCCCGCTTGGAGGGGGGGCGGGGGCCCAGTACTTC

d_gene: TRBD2
v_gene: TRBV24-1
abundance: NA
j_gene: TRBJ2-3
len: 14
CDR3aa: CATSDDGGGDTQYF
CDR3nt: TGTGCCACCAGTGATGACGGGGGGGGTGATACGCAGTATTTT

d_gene: TRBD1
v_gene: TRBV9
abundance: NA
j_gene: TRBJ1-3
len: 22
CDR3aa: CASSVVAATGHPFNSAGNTIYF
CDR3nt: TGTGCCAGCAGCGTAGTCGCCGCGACAGGGCACCCCTTTAACTCTGCTGGAAACACCATATATTTT

d_gene: NA
v_gene: TRBV9
abundance: few
j_gene: TRBJ1-3
len: 16
CDR3aa: CASSVDNYNSGNTIYF
CDR3nt: TGTGCCAGCAGCGTAGATAACTATAACTCTGGAAACACCATATATTTT

d_gene: NA
v_gene: TRBV10-3
abundance: few
j_gene: TRBJ1-1
len: 14
CDR3aa: CAISDFQGRLEAFF
CDR3nt: TGTGCCATCAGTGACTTCCAGGGGCGGCTTGAAGCTTTCTTT

d_gene: NA
v_gene: TRBV10-3
abundance: NA
j_gene: TRBJ2-2
len: 14
CDR3aa: CAIAGQGNTGELFF
CDR3nt: TGTGCCATCGCCGGGCAGGGTAACACCGGGGAGCTGTTTTTT

d_gene: NA
v_gene: TRBV29-1
abundance: NA
j_gene: TRBJ1-4
len: 15
CDR3aa: CSVLGPDRTNEKLFF
CDR3nt: TGCAGCGTCCTGGGGCCGGACAGAACGAATGAAAAACTGTTTTTT

d_gene: TRBD1
v_gene: TRBV7-2
abundance: NA
j_gene: TRBJ1-2
len: 13
CDR3aa: CASSVGQLYGYTF
CDR3nt: TGTGCCAGCAGCGTGGGACAGCTGTATGGCTACACCTTC

d_gene: NA
v_gene: TRBV3-1/TRBV3-2
abundance: NA
j_gene: TRBJ2-7
len: 14
CDR3aa: CASSPQGSSYEQYF
CDR3nt: TGTGCCAGCAGCCCACAGGGATCGTCCTACGAGCAGTACTTC

d_gene: TRBD1
v_gene: TRBV18
abundance: once
j_gene: TRBJ1-1
len: 17
CDR3aa: CASSRPGPGQGHTEAFF
CDR3nt: TGTGCCAGCTCACGCCCGGGTCCGGGACAGGGGCACACTGAAGCTTTCTTT

d_gene: NA
v_gene: TRBV7-3
abundance: NA
j_gene: TRBJ1-6
len: 12
CDR3aa: CASSLTDSPLHF
CDR3nt: TGTGCCAGCAGCTTAACCGATTCACCCCTCCACTTT

d_gene: TRBD2
v_gene: TRBV11-2
abundance: NA
j_gene: TRBJ2-5
len: 16
CDR3aa: CASSLGAGGLIETQYF
CDR3nt: TGTGCCAGCAGCTTAGGGGCGGGGGGTTTGATTGAGACCCAGTACTTC

d_gene: TRBD2
v_gene: TRBV13
abundance: NA
j_gene: TRBJ2-1
len: 16
CDR3aa: CASSPDSGGAWNEQFF
CDR3nt: TGTGCCAGCAGCCCTGATAGCGGGGGGGCCTGGAATGAGCAGTTCTTC

d_gene: NA
v_gene: TRBV2
abundance: NA
j_gene: TRBJ2-3
len: 12
CDR3aa: CAGHGSTDTQYF
CDR3nt: TGTGCCGGACACGGTTCCACAGATACGCAGTATTTT

d_gene: NA
v_gene: TRBV5-4
abundance: NA
j_gene: TRBJ1-6
len: 15
CDR3aa: CASSLGDSVNSPLHF
CDR3nt: TGTGCCAGCAGCTTAGGTGACTCAGTGAATTCACCCCTCCACTTT

d_gene: NA
v_gene: TRBV21-1
abundance: NA
j_gene: TRBJ1-1
len: 16
CDR3aa: CASSKDGGRVNTEAFF
CDR3nt: TGTGCCAGCAGCAAAGATGGGGGGAGGGTGAACACTGAAGCTTTCTTT

d_gene: TRBD1
v_gene: TRBV6-5
abundance: NA
j_gene: TRBJ1-1
len: 13
CDR3aa: CASSDRGVAEAFF
CDR3nt: TGTGCCAGCAGCGACAGGGGGGTTGCTGAAGCTTTCTTT

d_gene: NA
v_gene: TRBV6-2/TRBV6-3
abundance: NA
j_gene: TRBJ1-2
len: 12
CDR3aa: CASSYSTGGYTF
CDR3nt: TGTGCCAGCAGTTACTCGACAGGTGGCTACACCTTC

d_gene: NA
v_gene: TRBV6-5
abundance: NA
j_gene: TRBJ1-2
len: 14
CDR3aa: CASSYSRGGRGYTF
CDR3nt: TGTGCCAGCAGTTACTCTCGGGGAGGGAGAGGCTACACCTTC

d_gene: TRBD2
v_gene: TRBV19
abundance: few
j_gene: TRBJ2-1
len: 17
CDR3aa: CASSIRPAGGFYNEQFF
CDR3nt: TGTGCCAGTAGTATTCGTCCAGCGGGGGGTTTCTACAATGAGCAGTTCTTC

d_gene: NA
v_gene: TRBV7-9
abundance: NA
j_gene: TRBJ1-1
len: 17
CDR3aa: CASSPGDRNSVEDEAFF
CDR3nt: TGTGCCAGCAGCCCCGGTGACAGAAATTCGGTAGAAGATGAGGCTTTCTTT

d_gene: NA
v_gene: TRBV12-3/TRBV12-4
abundance: once
j_gene: TRBJ2-7
len: 13
CDR3aa: CASSLATVNEQYF
CDR3nt: TGTGCCAGCAGTTTAGCGACAGTCAACGAGCAGTACTTC

d_gene: NA
v_gene: TRBV7-9
abundance: NA
j_gene: TRBJ1-1
len: 13
CDR3aa: CASSPTGPTEAFF
CDR3nt: TGTGCCAGCAGCCCGACAGGACCCACTGAAGCTTTCTTT

d_gene: TRBD2
v_gene: TRBV5-8
abundance: NA
j_gene: TRBJ2-2
len: 17
CDR3aa: CASSLLAGAMNTGELFF
CDR3nt: TGTGCCAGCAGCTTACTAGCGGGGGCCATGAACACCGGGGAGCTGTTTTTT

d_gene: NA
v_gene: TRBV27
abundance: NA
j_gene: TRBJ1-1
len: 13
CDR3aa: CASRGLGRGEAFF
CDR3nt: TGTGCCAGCAGGGGTTTGGGCAGGGGTGAAGCTTTCTTT

d_gene: TRBD1
v_gene: TRBV6-7
abundance: NA
j_gene: TRBJ2-7
len: 19
CDR3aa: CASSYSRRSGTGGFYEQYF
CDR3nt: TGTGCCAGCAGTTACTCGAGACGGTCCGGAACAGGGGGGTTCTACGAGCAGTACTTC

d_gene: TRBD1
v_gene: TRBV5-1
abundance: NA
j_gene: TRBJ2-2
len: 16
CDR3aa: CASSSGTGSSTGELFF
CDR3nt: TGCGCCAGCAGCTCAGGGACAGGGTCGAGCACCGGGGAGCTGTTTTTT

d_gene: TRBD1
v_gene: TRBV28
abundance: NA
j_gene: TRBJ1-1
len: 14
CDR3aa: CASSFTGGRTEAFF
CDR3nt: TGTGCCAGCAGTTTCACAGGGGGGCGAACTGAAGCTTTCTTT

d_gene: NA
v_gene: TRBV24-1
abundance: NA
j_gene: TRBJ1-1
len: 14
CDR3aa: CATSGPAAGAEAFF
CDR3nt: TGTGCCACCAGTGGGCCGGCGGCGGGGGCTGAAGCTTTCTTT

d_gene: NA
v_gene: TRBV9
abundance: few
j_gene: TRBJ1-2
len: 15
CDR3aa: CASSVVAGGDYGYTF
CDR3nt: TGTGCCAGCAGCGTAGTCGCGGGAGGGGACTATGGCTACACCTTC

d_gene: NA
v_gene: TRBV5-1
abundance: NA
j_gene: TRBJ2-6
len: 16
CDR3aa: CASMVGRSSGANVLTF
CDR3nt: TGCGCCAGCATGGTGGGTAGGAGCTCTGGGGCCAACGTCCTGACTTTC

d_gene: NA
v_gene: TRBV7-9
abundance: NA
j_gene: TRBJ1-2
len: 13
CDR3aa: CASSDQGVGGYTF
CDR3nt: TGTGCCAGCAGCGATCAGGGCGTGGGAGGCTACACCTTC

d_gene: NA
v_gene: TRBV25-1
abundance: NA
j_gene: TRBJ1-3
len: 16
CDR3aa: CASSAQGIAGGNTIYF
CDR3nt: TGTGCCAGCAGTGCGCAGGGTATAGCTGGCGGAAACACCATATATTTT

d_gene: NA
v_gene: TRBV11-2
abundance: few
j_gene: TRBJ1-4
len: 16
CDR3aa: CASSLGLGGNNEKLFF
CDR3nt: TGTGCCAGCAGCTTAGGTCTCGGGGGTAATAATGAAAAACTGTTTTTT

d_gene: TRBD2
v_gene: TRBV9
abundance: NA
j_gene: TRBJ2-1
len: 15
CDR3aa: CASSARLAGYNEQFF
CDR3nt: TGTGCCAGCAGCGCCCGACTAGCGGGGTACAATGAGCAGTTCTTC

d_gene: NA
v_gene: TRBV6-4
abundance: NA
j_gene: TRBJ2-3
len: 13
CDR3aa: CASPFGTEDTQYF
CDR3nt: TGTGCCAGCCCGTTTGGGACTGAAGATACGCAGTATTTT